These T cell receptor beta chains were read from a single sample in a study of shared clonotypes between healthy human individuals. TCRdb keeps only in-frame clones here, not all; method: immunoSEQ multiplex PCR. The data hold roughly 410,000 clones, with 90% to 97% observed a single time. The sequencing sample was made of memory CD8+ T cells sorted from blood. The receptors come from a man aged 25-45 years in good health. Both conserved end residues are part of each CDR3. Each record gives: D gene, V gene, J gene, CDR3 protein, CDR3 DNA. A D gene is named only where the DNA matches it firmly.

D gene: TRBD1
V gene: TRBV7-9
J gene: TRBJ2-7
CDR3 protein: CASSLRDRDEQYF
CDR3 DNA: TGTGCCAGCAGCTTAAGGGACAGGGACGAGCAGTACTTC

D gene: NA
V gene: TRBV18
J gene: TRBJ2-7
CDR3 protein: CASSPSRPIYEQYF
CDR3 DNA: TGTGCCAGCTCACCGTCTCGGCCGATCTACGAGCAGTACTTC

D gene: NA
V gene: TRBV10-3
J gene: TRBJ1-1
CDR3 protein: CAISAKKNTEAFF
CDR3 DNA: TGTGCCATCAGTGCAAAAAAAAACACTGAAGCTTTCTTT

D gene: NA
V gene: TRBV6-5
J gene: TRBJ2-5
CDR3 protein: CASSSLQGFMKTQYF
CDR3 DNA: TGTGCCAGCAGTTCACTACAGGGCTTCATGAAGACCCAGTACTTC

D gene: TRBD2
V gene: TRBV7-9
J gene: TRBJ2-3
CDR3 protein: CASSLPSGRDPDTQYF
CDR3 DNA: TGTGCCAGCAGCTTACCTAGCGGGAGGGACCCAGATACGCAGTATTTT

D gene: NA
V gene: TRBV6-1
J gene: TRBJ2-7
CDR3 protein: CASSGAQGYEQYF
CDR3 DNA: TGTGCCAGCAGTGGGGCCCAAGGCTACGAGCAGTACTTC

D gene: NA
V gene: TRBV27
J gene: TRBJ2-7
CDR3 protein: CASSLVDGYEQYF
CDR3 DNA: TGTGCCAGCAGTTTAGTGGACGGCTACGAGCAGTACTTC

D gene: NA
V gene: TRBV27
J gene: TRBJ2-6
CDR3 protein: CASALLSGANVLTF
CDR3 DNA: TGTGCCAGCGCACTCCTCTCTGGGGCCAACGTCCTGACTTTC

D gene: NA
V gene: TRBV30
J gene: TRBJ1-2
CDR3 protein: CAWTLFAANYGYTF
CDR3 DNA: TGTGCCTGGACCCTATTCGCAGCTAACTATGGCTACACCTTC

D gene: NA
V gene: TRBV7-9
J gene: TRBJ2-3
CDR3 protein: CASSSPTLWGSTDTQYF
CDR3 DNA: TGTGCCAGCAGTTCACCTACTCTATGGGGTAGCACAGATACGCAGTATTTT

D gene: NA
V gene: TRBV2
J gene: TRBJ2-4
CDR3 protein: CASSPTENIQYF
CDR3 DNA: TGTGCCAGCAGCCCGACCGAAAACATTCAGTACTTC

D gene: NA
V gene: TRBV7-9
J gene: TRBJ1-1
CDR3 protein: CASSLNLGSSEAFF
CDR3 DNA: TGTGCCAGCAGCTTAAATCTGGGCAGTAGTGAAGCTTTCTTT